Listed below are T cell receptor beta chains from one sample, sequenced in a study of neurological immune-mediated disorders. TCRdb redid the calling of the 5' RACE reads with MiXCR, one entry per CDR3 protein. The table records over 70,000 distinct CDR3 sequences, 10% of them present only once. Sequencing used PBMCs. The receptors come from a young man in good health. Each CDR3 is given with its conserved first and last residue. The order of the fields is V gene, clone size, D gene, J gene, CDR3 protein, CDR3 DNA. The D gene is left open where the match is weak. The size entry gives once, few, many, or a class for an expanded clone.

>TRBV2|many|TRBD1|TRBJ2-5
CASTVEGQGRKTQYF
TGTGCCAGCACCGTTGAGGGACAGGGTCGAAAGACCCAGTACTTC
>TRBV28|many|NA|TRBJ2-7
CASRTQGGNYEQYF
TGTGCCAGCAGAACTCAGGGTGGGAACTACGAGCAGTACTTC
>TRBV20-1|many|TRBD2|TRBJ2-3
CSALSGRAGVADTQYF
TGCAGTGCTCTTAGCGGGAGGGCCGGGGTGGCAGATACGCAGTATTTT
>TRBV5-1|many|TRBD2|TRBJ2-1
CASISSGVTNEQFF
TGCGCCAGCATCTCCAGCGGGGTTACCAATGAGCAGTTCTTC
>TRBV3-1|many|TRBD2|TRBJ2-1
CASSRPGLAVNNEQFF
TGTGCCAGCAGTCGGCCGGGACTAGCGGTTAACAATGAGCAGTTCTTC
>TRBV25-1|few|NA|TRBJ2-1
CASNEAGSRSEQFF
TGTGCCAGCAACGAAGCCGGCTCTCGTAGTGAGCAGTTCTTC
>TRBV5-1|many|NA|TRBJ1-2
CASSLDPGNYGYTF
TGCGCCAGCAGCTTGGACCCAGGAAACTATGGCTACACCTTC
>TRBV12-3/TRBV12-4|few|NA|TRBJ2-1
CASRQQVLGNEQFF
TGTGCCAGCAGACAACAGGTTCTTGGCAATGAGCAGTTCTTC
>TRBV5-1|many|TRBD1|TRBJ2-6
CASSSLPQGGPSGANVLTF
TGCGCCAGCAGCTCCCTACCACAGGGGGGCCCCTCTGGGGCCAACGTCCTGACTTTC
>TRBV5-1|many|NA|TRBJ2-1
CASSLEGGEQFF
TGCGCCAGCAGCTTGGAGGGGGGAGAGCAGTTCTTC
>TRBV7-3|once|NA|TRBJ2-6
CASSLTRSGAKVLTF
TGTGCCAGCAGCCTGACTCGCTCTGGGGCCAAAGTCCTGACTTTC
>TRBV28|many|NA|TRBJ2-2
CASSFPGELFF
TGTGCCAGCAGTTTCCCCGGGGAGCTGTTTTTT
>TRBV20-1|many|TRBD2|TRBJ2-7
CSARVGTSGHSYEQYF
TGCAGTGCTAGAGTTGGGACTAGCGGGCACTCCTACGAGCAGTACTTC
>TRBV20-1|many|NA|TRBJ2-5
CSAGVYSGQRTQYF
TGCAGTGCGGGGGTATATTCAGGGCAACGGACCCAGTACTTC
>TRBV2|many|NA|TRBJ2-7
CASILRASESEQYF
TGTGCCAGCATTTTGAGGGCCAGTGAAAGCGAGCAGTACTTC
>TRBV29-1|many|TRBD1|TRBJ2-3
CSVEGTGVGDTQYF
TGCAGCGTTGAAGGGACAGGGGTTGGAGATACGCAGTATTTT
>TRBV7-9|many|NA|TRBJ2-3
CATVPRRTDTQYF
TGTGCCACCGTACCAAGGCGCACAGATACGCAGTATTTT